The subject of this entry is one T cell receptor beta chain. The CDR3 contains 16 residues. Germline lookup yields CDR1 MDHEN and CDR2 SYDVKM. Trimming at V came to 5 bases and at J to 1 base, leaving 6 bases not matched to a gene. In the authors' methods: From reference gene primer amplification, estimates of nucleated cell counts were derived. TCRdb's table, derived via immunoSEQ multiplex PCR, lists solely in-frame clones and lacks some. D and trimming come from the DNA, and the V and J calls and clone size come from that table. The sample has about 27,000 clones; approximately 80% are singletons. The sample originates from a study of blood T cell repertoires in COVID-19.

Sequencing was performed on peripheral blood. This TCR derives from a man aged 70 or older with acute or convalescent COVID-19. V usage is TRBV28 and J usage is TRBJ1-5; 9 bases line up with TRBD1. CDR3 DNA sequence: TGTGCCAGCAGTCTCCTACAGGGGGCGAGCAATCAGCCCCAGCATTTT. Protein: CASSLLQGASNQPQHF.